The 27 T cell receptor beta chains given below trace back to one sample, sequenced in a study of CD8+ T cells in alopecia areata. This sample's treatment: oral pan-JAK inhibitor, 5-10 mg twice daily. The sequencing template was cDNA reverse transcribed from extracted RNA. Profiling relied on immunoSEQ multiplex PCR, and the TCRdb table lists in-frame clones only, not all of them. The sample consists of 120,000 or so clones, under 65% of them appearing once. Sequenced material: CD4+ T cells sorted from blood, taken at week 4, from a patient treated with tofacitinib. All receptors come from a human donor with alopecia areata.

This chain uses TRBV10-3 with TRBJ2-1; D possibly uses TRBD1 or TRBD2 (5 bases each). Germline V lookup: CDR1 ENHRY, CDR2 SYGVKD. Deletions cut 5 bases from V and 7 bases from J, with 18 bases between. There are 15 residues in the CDR3. This CDR3 is CAISPTGTAMNEQFF. CDR3 bases: TGTGCCATCAGTCCCACCGGGACGGCCATGAATGAGCAGTTCTTC.

This chain connects TRBV29-1 to TRBJ1-2, with a possible D match to TRBD1 (6 bases). CDR3 length equals 13 residues. Looked up from germline, CDR1 is SQVTM and CDR2 is ANQGSEA. Deletions cut 7 bases from V and 2 bases from J, with 14 bases between. CDR3 DNA: TGCAGCGCCCAGGACAGCCGGAACTATGGCTACACCTTC. This codes for CSAQDSRNYGYTF. Full variable domain (outside the CDR3, taken from reference TRBV29-1 and TRBJ1-2): SAVISQKPSRDICQRGTSLTIQCQVDSQVTMMFWYRQQPGQSLTLIATANQGSEATYESGFVIDKFPISRPNLTFSTLTVSNMSPEDSSIYLCSAQDSRNYGYTFGSGTRLTVV.

Here the CDR3 DNA reads TGCGCCAGCAGCTTAATAGCTGGGGCCAACGTCCTGACTTTC. It specifies CASSLIAGANVLTF. The chain carries TRBV5-1 and TRBJ2-6; no reliable D call. V gave up 2 bases and J gave up 2 bases, with 5 bases separating them. The CDR3 contains 14 residues. Germline values: CDR1 SGHRS, CDR2 YFSETQ.

The V gene is TRBV29-1, the J gene TRBJ2-5; D perhaps matches TRBD1 (7 bases). Trimming removed 4 bases from V and 3 bases from J, with 12 bases in between. Germline V gives CDR1 SQVTM, CDR2 ANQGSEA. The CDR3 has 13 residues. CDR3 in DNA: TGCAGCGTTGGGGGAGGACAGGAAGAGACCCAGTACTTC. This sequence encodes CSVGGGQEETQYF.

This clone occurred a few times. The chain uses TRBV14 and TRBJ1-1; 8 bases agree with TRBD1. CDR1 and CDR2 from the germline V gene are SGHDN and FVKESK. Losses at the gene ends were 2 bases for V and 2 bases for J; bases not matched to a gene: 4. CDR3 length: 15 amino acids. Here the CDR3 reads CASSQQGADNTEAFF. The CDR3 region has the DNA TGTGCCAGCAGCCAACAGGGGGCGGATAACACTGAAGCTTTCTTT.

The chain couples TRBV5-1 to TRBJ2-1; maybe TRBD2 (6 bases). Per germline, CDR1 SGHRS and CDR2 YFSETQ. The V and J ends lost 3 bases and 9 bases respectively, with 19 bases between them. This CDR3 is built from 15 residues. Here the CDR3 DNA reads TGCGCCAGCAGCTCGGGACTCACCCCGGTGGGTGAGCAGTTCTTC. This translates into CASSSGLTPVGEQFF.

CDR3 nucleotide sequence: TGTGCCAGCAGTTTGAACAGTCCCGATCAGCCCCAGCATTTT. Protein sequence: CASSLNSPDQPQHF. This chain connects TRBV27 to TRBJ1-5; the D is unclear. The CDR3 loop spans 14 amino acids. CDR1 MNHEY and CDR2 SMNVEV come from the germline V gene (reference sequence). Trimming took 3 bases from V and 5 from J, leaving 11 bases between them.

The chain combines TRBV5-4 with TRBJ2-3; D is uncertain. The CDR3 sequence is 13 residues long. CDR1 SGHNT and CDR2 YYREEE come from the germline V gene (reference sequence). Trimming removed 2 bases at V and 1 base at J, with 5 bases between. The CDR3 here is CASSFLGTDTQYF. The CDR3, as DNA: TGTGCCAGCAGCTTCCTAGGCACAGATACGCAGTATTTT.

The genes are TRBV7-9 and TRBJ2-4; 7 bases align to TRBD2. Per the germline V gene, CDR1 is SEHNR and CDR2 is FQNEAQ (reference sequence). The CDR3 covers 16 residues. Losses at the gene ends were 1 base for V and 0 bases for J; bases not matched to a gene: 3. The CDR3 nucleotides read TGTGCCAGCAGCTTAGGAGCGGGGCTAGCCAAAAACATTCAGTACTTC. Its protein product is CASSLGAGLAKNIQYF.

This clone turned up a few times. This rearrangement joins TRBV10-3 to TRBJ2-1; TRBD2 aligns across 9 bases. The CDR3 is 16 residues long. Germline CDR1 ENHRY, CDR2 SYGVKD. The junction had 11 bases not matched to a gene; V was cut back by 1 base and J by 10 bases. In DNA, the CDR3 is TGTGCCATCAGTGAGTATGGTAGCGGGGGTACCCGGGAGCAGTTCTTC. Its protein is CAISEYGSGGTREQFF.

This clone was detected a few times. The genes are TRBV29-1 and TRBJ2-5; D unclear. CDR1 is SQVTM and CDR2 is ANQGSEA in the germline V gene. The CDR3 covers 12 residues. The V end was cut by 4 bases, the J end by 5 bases, with 11 bases between. The CDR3 spells CSVGRILETQYF. As DNA, the CDR3 is TGCAGCGTTGGACGGATTCTGGAGACCCAGTACTTC.

The chain links TRBV9 to TRBJ2-1; weak D call: TRBD2 (5 bases). Per the germline V gene, CDR1 is SGDLS and CDR2 is YYNGEE. The length of the CDR3 is 15 residues. The V and J ends lost 2 bases and 8 bases respectively, with 17 bases between them. The CDR3 protein is CASSVTPTRVDEQFF. For the CDR3, the DNA is TGTGCCAGCAGCGTGACTCCCACTAGGGTTGATGAGCAGTTCTTC.

This clone was found a few times. V and J are TRBV29-1 and TRBJ2-3; 7 positions match TRBD2. This CDR3 comprises 11 residues. The germline gives CDR1 SQVTM, CDR2 ANQGSEA. The V segment lost 6 bases and the J segment 4 bases; nucleotides outside the gene matches: 1. The CDR3 reads CSVREPDTQYF. The CDR3 DNA is TGCAGCGTGCGGGAGCCAGATACGCAGTATTTT.

This clone was picked up a small number of times. The chain employs TRBV5-1 and TRBJ2-2, with D tentatively TRBD1 (6 bases). This CDR3 has 14 residues. CDR1 is SGHRS, CDR2 YFSETQ, per germline. V was pared by 6 bases and J by 4 bases, with 13 bases between. DNA for the CDR3: TGCGCCAGCACCTCGACAGGCTTCACCGGGGAGCTGTTTTTT. It codes for CASTSTGFTGELFF.

The rearrangement links TRBV6-5 to TRBJ1-5; D is ambiguous. V shed 5 bases and J shed 0 bases, with 5 bases lying between them. The CDR3 length is 13 residues. CDR1 and CDR2 from the germline V gene are MNHEY and SVGAGI. CDR3 DNA: TGTGCCAGCAGTCCCAATAGCAATCAGCCCCAGCATTTT. Translation gives CASSPNSNQPQHF.

J is TRBJ2-7 and V is TRBV7-2; 7 bases align to TRBD2. Trimming removed 2 bases from V and 4 bases from J; junction bases left unmatched: 5. This CDR3 contains 14 residues. The germline V gene has CDR1 SGHTA and CDR2 FQGNSA. CDR3 sequence (DNA): TGTGCCAGCAGCTTAACGAGACTAGCATACGAGCAGTACTTC. Protein sequence: CASSLTRLAYEQYF.

This clone has only a few counts. This sequence joins TRBV9 and TRBJ2-6; 9 bases line up with TRBD2. The CDR3 runs to 20 residues. Germline CDR1 reads SGDLS; CDR2 reads YYNGEE. The ends lost 4 bases at V and 1 base at J; junction bases unmatched: 15. The CDR3 coding sequence is TGTGCCAGCAGCCTAAACTTAGCGGGAGATTTCATTTCTGGGGCCAACGTCCTGACTTTC. Translation: CASSLNLAGDFISGANVLTF.

The chain combines TRBV21-1 with TRBJ2-1; TRBD1, the table's D call, lacks a check against the DNA. TRBV21-1 is labeled a pseudogene. CDR3 size: 15 residues. As DNA, the CDR3 is TGTGCCAGCAGGGTCGATCCCGGGACAGACAATGAGCAGTTCTTC. Amino acids: CASRVDPGTDNEQFF.

The chain uses TRBV7-9 and TRBJ2-5; 9 positions agree with TRBD1. In germline, CDR1 is SEHNR, CDR2 FQNEAQ (reference sequence). V shed 4 bases and J 5 bases; nucleotides not matched to a gene: 5. CDR3 length: 14 amino acids. The CDR3 DNA is TGTGCCAGCAGCTCGGACAGGGGAACGGAGACCCAGTACTTC. This gives the protein CASSSDRGTETQYF.

This clone turned up a few times. This chain links TRBV5-1 with TRBJ2-4, with D perhaps matching TRBD1 (5 bases). There are 13 residues in the CDR3. Between the trimmed V and J ends, which lost 0 bases and 8 bases, there was a span of 9 bases. From germline, CDR1 is SGHRS and CDR2 YFSETQ. The CDR3 spells CASSLEQVDIQYF. The CDR3 region has the DNA TGCGCCAGCAGCTTGGAACAGGTGGACATTCAGTACTTC.

The chain joins TRBV6-6 to TRBJ1-5; D not resolved. CDR1 and CDR2 (germline): MNHNY, SVGAGI (reference sequence). Trimming cost V 6 bases and J 7 bases, with 10 bases left between them. The CDR3 has 12 residues. CDR3 amino acids: CASRLVGQPQHF. The DNA of the CDR3 is TGTGCCAGCAGACTGGTGGGGCAGCCCCAGCATTTT.

J is TRBJ1-2 and V is TRBV14; 7 positions match TRBD1. V trimming: 1 base; J trimming: 8 bases; junction bases outside the gene matches: 10. This CDR3 region has 15 residues. From germline, CDR1 is SGHDN and CDR2 FVKESK. The CDR3 sequence: CASSQVIGTANGYTF. Here the CDR3 DNA reads TGTGCCAGCAGCCAAGTTATCGGGACAGCAAACGGCTACACCTTC.

V and J are TRBV6-6 and TRBJ2-7; no definite D call. CDR3 length: 13 amino acids. The germline gives CDR1 MNHNY, CDR2 SVGAGI (reference sequence). Trimming left V 7 bases short and J 0 bases short, with 10 bases between. CDR3 residues: CASTHRSSYEQYF. CDR3 nucleotides: TGTGCCAGCACGCACCGGTCCTCCTACGAGCAGTACTTC.

This clone was found a few times. The chain has TRBV13 and TRBJ1-4; D uncertain. The V and J ends lost 5 bases and 2 bases respectively, with 15 bases between them. This CDR3 is 16 amino acids long. Germline CDR1 is PRHDT and CDR2 is FYEKMQ (reference sequence). Here the CDR3 DNA reads TGTGCCAGCAGCCCGGGTCTCTCGTGGACTAATGAAAAACTGTTTTTT. Its protein is CASSPGLSWTNEKLFF.

This clone turned up a few times. The chain employs TRBV29-1 and TRBJ1-1; tentatively, D is TRBD1 (6 bases). This CDR3 has 13 amino acids. Germline V gene lookup returns CDR1 SQVTM and CDR2 ANQGSEA. CDR3 in amino acids: CRAGDHMNTEAFF. The CDR3 DNA is TGCAGGGCAGGGGACCACATGAACACTGAAGCTTTCTTT. The whole variable domain, filled in from reference TRBV29-1 and TRBJ1-1, reads SAVISQKPSRDICQRGTSLTIQCQVDSQVTMMFWYRQQPGQSLTLIATANQGSEATYESGFVIDKFPISRPNLTFSTLTVSNMSPEDSSIYLCRAGDHMNTEAFFGQGTRLTVV.

The chain couples TRBV7-8 to TRBJ1-4; no definite D call. This CDR3 is 13 amino acids long. Trimming removed 2 bases from V and 6 bases from J, with 7 bases in between. CDR1 is SGHVS, CDR2 FQNEAQ, per germline. In DNA form, the CDR3 reads TGTGCCAGCAGCTTAAGCCAAGATGAAAAACTGTTTTTT. Its protein product is CASSLSQDEKLFF.

This rearrangement joins TRBV29-1 to TRBJ2-7, with a tentative D call TRBD1 (5 bases). Trimming shortened V by 4 bases and J by 3 bases, and 13 bases separated the two germline ends. In germline, CDR1 is SQVTM, CDR2 ANQGSEA. The CDR3 covers 13 residues. The CDR3 region has the DNA TGCAGCGTTGTGGGCAGGGATTTCTACGAGCAGTACTTC. Translated: CSVVGRDFYEQYF.